The rows below give T cell receptor beta chains drawn from one sample of a study of T cells in Graves' hyperthyroidism and ophthalmopathy. TCRdb re-analysed the multiplex PCR reads in MiXCR, keeping a single row per CDR3 protein. Of hundreds of thousands of distinct CDR3 sequences in the sample, approximately 14% were seen once. Sequenced input: blood. The receptors originated from a woman under 30 with Graves' hyperthyroidism that later progressed to Graves' ophthalmopathy. Both conserved end residues are part of each CDR3. D genes are given only for firm matches. A clone size is listed for some rows: how often the clone was seen (once, few, many), or a class if it is expanded.

CDR3	DNA	V	length	size	J	D
CSARDPQGTPYEQYF	TGCAGTGCTAGAGACCCACAGGGGACCCCTTACGAGCAGTACTTC	TRBV20-1	15	many	TRBJ2-7	TRBD1
CASSLEQGARRWGEQYF	TGCGCCAGCAGCTTGGAGCAGGGGGCGCGGAGGTGGGGCGAGCAGTACTTC	TRBV5-1	17	-	TRBJ2-7	TRBD1
CASSSPSTDTQYF	TGTGCCAGTTCCAGCCCGAGCACAGATACGCAGTATTTT	TRBV28	13	many	TRBJ2-3	-
CASSFRLAGETGELFF	TGTGCCAGCAGCTTCCGACTAGCGGGAGAGACCGGGGAGCTGTTTTTT	TRBV13	16	-	TRBJ2-2	TRBD2
CSASYTAFEQYF	TGCAGTGCTAGTTATACAGCCTTCGAGCAGTACTTC	TRBV20-1	12	-	TRBJ2-7	-
CSALQDSREKLFF	TGCAGTGCCCTACAGGACAGTCGCGAAAAACTGTTTTTT	TRBV20-1	13	-	TRBJ1-4	-
CSAGQGAGELFF	TGCAGCGCTGGACAGGGGGCCGGGGAGCTGTTTTTT	TRBV29-1	12	-	TRBJ2-2	TRBD1
CASSPGTGLSNQPQHF	TGTGCCAGCAGCCCCGGGACAGGACTTAGCAATCAGCCCCAGCATTTT	TRBV7-2	16	-	TRBJ1-5	TRBD1
CAWSVLVGSEAFF	TGTGCCTGGAGTGTACTGGTGGGGTCTGAAGCTTTCTTT	TRBV30	13	few	TRBJ1-1	-
CASSYDRYRNGYTF	TGTGCCAGCAGTTACGATCGGTATCGTAATGGCTACACCTTC	TRBV6-6	14	many	TRBJ1-2	-
CASSFRQGSVGNEQFF	TGTGCCAGCAGTTTTAGACAGGGGAGTGTCGGCAATGAGCAGTTCTTC	TRBV28	16	many	TRBJ2-1	TRBD1
CASSQWGMESPEQFF	TGCGCCAGCAGCCAATGGGGGATGGAGTCCCCTGAGCAGTTCTTC	TRBV4-1	15	-	TRBJ2-1	-
CASSLRTGRNTEAFF	TGTGCCAGCAGCCTCCGGACAGGACGGAACACTGAAGCTTTCTTT	TRBV27	15	few	TRBJ1-1	TRBD1
CASSASAHNEQFF	TGTGCCAGCAGCGCGAGCGCTCACAATGAGCAGTTCTTC	TRBV9	13	-	TRBJ2-1	-
CASSPPLGGSTYEQYF	TGCGCCAGCAGCCCCCCCTTGGGCGGGTCAACCTACGAGCAGTACTTC	TRBV4-1	16	few	TRBJ2-7	-
CASAQPGNSPLHF	TGTGCCAGCGCCCAGCCGGGGAATTCACCCCTCCACTTT	TRBV27	13	-	TRBJ1-6	-
CASSFKGPDYGYTF	TGTGCCAGCAGTTTTAAGGGCCCCGACTATGGCTACACCTTC	TRBV27	14	-	TRBJ1-2	-
CSASRGDPQETQYF	TGCAGTGCTAGCCGCGGGGACCCCCAAGAGACCCAGTACTTC	TRBV20-1	14	many	TRBJ2-5	-
CASRGDSYYEQYF	TGTGCCAGCAGAGGAGACAGTTACTACGAGCAGTACTTC	TRBV25-1	13	-	TRBJ2-7	-
CSAKERLTGGQPQHF	TGCAGTGCTAAGGAGAGGTTGACAGGCGGTCAGCCCCAGCATTTT	TRBV20-1	15	many	TRBJ1-5	-
CASSDRVDYGYTF	TGTGCCAGCAGCGACAGGGTAGACTATGGCTACACCTTC	TRBV6-2/TRBV6-3	13	many	TRBJ1-2	TRBD1
CASQDSMRGLNTEAFF	TGTGCCAGTCAAGATTCGATGAGGGGGCTGAACACTGAAGCTTTCTTT	TRBV19	16	few	TRBJ1-1	TRBD1
CASNRGDRGSEKLFF	TGTGCCAGCAACCGGGGGGACAGGGGATCTGAAAAACTGTTTTTT	TRBV9	15	many	TRBJ1-4	TRBD1
CSVRGRSTHEQFF	TGCAGCGTTAGGGGCAGGAGTACCCATGAGCAGTTCTTC	TRBV29-1	13	-	TRBJ2-1	-
CASSSPSQLAGVGSYEQYF	TGTGCCAGCAGTTCCCCTTCCCAACTAGCGGGAGTGGGCTCCTACGAGCAGTACTTC	TRBV28	19	-	TRBJ2-7	TRBD2
CASSLYPAELAASEQYF	TGTGCCAGCAGCCTCTATCCCGCAGAACTAGCGGCTTCCGAGCAGTACTTC	TRBV3-1	17	many	TRBJ2-7	TRBD2
CASSLDSKGTEAFF	TGTGCCAGCAGTCTGGACAGCAAAGGTACTGAAGCTTTCTTT	TRBV27	14	many	TRBJ1-1	-
CASLPGGNQPQHF	TGTGCCAGCTTGCCAGGCGGGAATCAGCCCCAGCATTTT	TRBV28	13	many	TRBJ1-5	-
CASSFLPSGSSYNEQFF	TGTGCCAGCAGTTTCCTACCCAGCGGGAGCTCCTACAATGAGCAGTTCTTC	TRBV28	17	many	TRBJ2-1	TRBD2
CASSHPGFGSYEQYF	TGTGCCAGCAGTCATCCAGGGTTTGGGAGCTACGAGCAGTACTTC	TRBV6-2/TRBV6-3	15	few	TRBJ2-7	-